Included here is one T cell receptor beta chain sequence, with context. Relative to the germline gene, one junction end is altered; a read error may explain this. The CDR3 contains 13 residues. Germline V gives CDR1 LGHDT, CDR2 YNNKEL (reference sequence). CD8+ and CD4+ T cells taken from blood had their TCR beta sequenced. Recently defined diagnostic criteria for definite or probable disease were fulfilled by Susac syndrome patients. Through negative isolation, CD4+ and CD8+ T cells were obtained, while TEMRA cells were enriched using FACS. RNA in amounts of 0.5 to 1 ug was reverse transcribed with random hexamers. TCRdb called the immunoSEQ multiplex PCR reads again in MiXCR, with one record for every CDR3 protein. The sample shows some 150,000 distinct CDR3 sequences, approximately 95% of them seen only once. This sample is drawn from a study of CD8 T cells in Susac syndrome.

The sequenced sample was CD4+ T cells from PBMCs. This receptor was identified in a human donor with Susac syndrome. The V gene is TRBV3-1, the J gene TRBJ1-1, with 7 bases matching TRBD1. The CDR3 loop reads CASRSTGNAEAFF. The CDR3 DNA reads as TGTGCCAGCAGATCGACAGGGAACGCTGAAGCTTTCTTT.